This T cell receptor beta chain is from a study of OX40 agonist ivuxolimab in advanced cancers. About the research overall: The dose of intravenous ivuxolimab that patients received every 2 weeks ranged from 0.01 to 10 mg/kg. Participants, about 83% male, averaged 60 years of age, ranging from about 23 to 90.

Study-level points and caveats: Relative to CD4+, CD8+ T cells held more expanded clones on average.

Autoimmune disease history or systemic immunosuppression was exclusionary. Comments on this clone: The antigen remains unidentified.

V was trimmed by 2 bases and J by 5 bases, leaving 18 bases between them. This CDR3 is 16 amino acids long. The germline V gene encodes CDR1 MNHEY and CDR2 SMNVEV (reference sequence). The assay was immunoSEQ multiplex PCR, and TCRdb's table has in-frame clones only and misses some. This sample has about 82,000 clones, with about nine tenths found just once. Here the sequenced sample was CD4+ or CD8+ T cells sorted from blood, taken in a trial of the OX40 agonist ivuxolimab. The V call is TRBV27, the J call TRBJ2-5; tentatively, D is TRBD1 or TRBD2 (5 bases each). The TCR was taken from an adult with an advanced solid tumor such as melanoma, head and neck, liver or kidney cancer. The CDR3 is CASSLKGPRGWETQYF. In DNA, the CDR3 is TGTGCCAGCAGTTTAAAGGGGCCCCGAGGGTGGGAGACCCAGTACTTC.